Shown below are 18 T cell receptor beta chains from a single sample sequenced in a study of blood T cells in healthy people across ages. For the second PCR, which ran for 7 to 11 cycles, a sample-barcoded 5' primer and a J-beta primer mix were used. TCRdb independently ran MiXCR on the 5' RACE reads; one entry per CDR3 protein. The table has approximately 1,000,000 distinct CDR3 sequences, 35% to 50% seen once. Sequencing was performed on blood. Every receptor here comes from an older woman in good health.

The chain uses TRBV5-1 and TRBJ2-3; no definite D call. The CDR3 covers 15 residues. CDR1 is SGHRS and CDR2 is YFSETQ in the germline V gene. The V end was cut by 4 bases, the J end by 2 bases, with 14 bases between. The CDR3 DNA follows: TGCGCCAGCAGCCCCCCCTTAGATAACACAGATACGCAGTATTTT. It yields the protein CASSPPLDNTDTQYF. The full variable domain, in which reference TRBV5-1 and TRBJ2-3 provide the parts outside the CDR3, is KAGVTQTPRYLIKTRGQQVTLSCSPISGHRSVSWYQQTPGQGLQFLFEYFSETQRNKGNFPGRFSGRQFSNSRSEMNVSTLELGDSALYLCASSPPLDNTDTQYFGPGTRLTVL.

This clonotype was recorded a few times. The rearrangement joins TRBV20-1 to TRBJ2-5, with D unclear. Germline assignment: CDR1 DFQATT and CDR2 SNEGSKA (reference sequence). Trimming removed 6 bases from V and 4 bases from J, with 9 bases in between. This CDR3 is 11 amino acids long. The CDR3 DNA reads as TGCAGTGCAACCGGCCGAGAGACCCAGTACTTC. Amino acid sequence: CSATGRETQYF.

The chain carries TRBV2 and TRBJ2-1; 9 nucleotides match TRBD2. The CDR3 extends over 16 amino acids. Germline values: CDR1 SNHLY, CDR2 FYNNEI. V lost 3 bases and J lost 0; bases outside the gene matches: 3. The CDR3 sequence is CASSEASGNSYNEQFF. For the CDR3, the DNA is TGTGCCAGCAGTGAGGCTAGCGGGAACTCCTACAATGAGCAGTTCTTC.

The V and J genes are TRBV4-1 and TRBJ2-3, with 13 bases that match TRBD2. This CDR3 spans 16 amino acids. Germline CDR1 is MGHRA and CDR2 is YSYEKL. After removal of 5 bases from V and 6 bases from J, the junction contained 8 bases not matched to a gene. The CDR3 coding sequence is TGCGCCAGCAGCTCAACTAGCGGGAGGGCCTGGGATACGCAGTATTTT. It translates to CASSSTSGRAWDTQYF.

The count of this clonotype is one. The J gene is TRBJ2-5, the V gene TRBV3-1; TRBD1 is a possible D gene (6 bases). The better agreement between TRBJ2-7 and the DNA end casts doubt on the J call. Germline loops: CDR1 LGHDT, CDR2 YNNKEL (reference sequence). The CDR3 loop spans 16 amino acids. CDR3 DNA: TGTGCCAGCAGCCGAGGGTGGGCAGGGGTTTTCTACGAGCAGTACTTC. Its translation: CASSRGWAGVFYEQYF.

This chain uses TRBV7-9 with TRBJ2-1; D not resolved. Trimming left V 1 base short and J 0 bases short, with 7 bases between. Germline CDR1 SEHNR, CDR2 FQNEAQ (reference sequence). This CDR3 contains 15 residues. CDR3 sequence (DNA): TGTGCCAGCAGCTTAGGAGAGAGCTCCTACAATGAGCAGTTCTTC. Its translation is CASSLGESSYNEQFF.

The chain recombines TRBV5-1 with TRBJ2-7; D assignment may be TRBD1 or TRBD2 (5 bases each). The CDR3 sequence is 18 residues long. Germline values: CDR1 SGHRS, CDR2 YFSETQ. Between the trimmed V and J ends, which lost 4 bases and 1 base, there was a span of 24 bases. The CDR3 protein is CASSPSKWDRDRSYEQYF. CDR3 sequence (DNA): TGCGCCAGCAGCCCCTCAAAATGGGACCGCGATAGGTCCTACGAGCAGTACTTC.

This clonotype is a singleton in its sample. This chain connects TRBV29-1 to TRBJ2-3; a possible D gene is TRBD1 (5 bases). Per the germline V gene, CDR1 is SQVTM and CDR2 is ANQGSEA. Trimming pared 5 bases from V and 4 bases from J, leaving 10 bases between. The CDR3 loop spans 12 amino acids. The CDR3, as DNA: TGCAGCGTTAGGACATTATCAGATACGCAGTATTTT. It specifies CSVRTLSDTQYF.

This clonotype came up a few times. The chain couples TRBV7-9 to TRBJ2-7; TRBD1 or TRBD2 may be the D gene (7 bases each). Looked up from germline, CDR1 is SEHNR and CDR2 is FQNEAQ (reference sequence). The CDR3 covers 15 residues. Trimming shortened V by 3 bases and J by 9 bases, and 21 bases separated the two germline ends. CDR3 in amino acids: CASSFESGGVSVQYF. The CDR3 bases are TGTGCCAGCAGCTTCGAATCAGGGGGGGTCTCGGTGCAGTACTTC.

This clonotype was recorded a few times. The rearrangement uses TRBV7-9 and TRBJ2-7; D remains unclear. V was trimmed by 5 bases and J by 1 base, leaving 12 bases between them. Germline V gives CDR1 SEHNR, CDR2 FQNEAQ (reference sequence). The CDR3 spans 14 residues. The CDR3 DNA follows: TGTGCCAGCAGCACCCAGGACGGTTCCTACGAGCAGTACTTC. It translates to CASSTQDGSYEQYF.

The sample holds many counts of this clonotype. V is TRBV7-2 and J is TRBJ2-3; D call uncertain. The CDR3 runs 13 residues. The V end was cut by 1 base, the J end by 4 bases, with 6 bases between. Germline V lookup: CDR1 SGHTA, CDR2 FQGNSA. CDR3 residues: CASSLVGPDTQYF. In DNA form, the CDR3 reads TGTGCCAGCAGCTTAGTGGGCCCAGATACGCAGTATTTT.

The V and J genes are TRBV20-1 and TRBJ2-4; TRBD1 matches 10 bases. The end of the DNA aligns better with TRBJ2-7, so the J call may be wrong. The CDR3 sequence is 13 residues long. Germline CDR1 reads DFQATT; CDR2 reads SNEGSKA (reference sequence). This CDR3 is CSARDRGSLEQYF. The DNA of the CDR3 is TGCAGTGCTCGGGACAGGGGTTCCCTCGAGCAGTACTTC.

The gene calls are TRBV7-6 and TRBJ2-3, with unresolved D. Deletions cut 2 bases from V and 0 bases from J, with 21 bases between. Germline V CDR1 and CDR2: SGHVS, FNYEAQ. The CDR3 runs 19 residues. The CDR3 DNA sequence: TGTGCCAGCAGCTTATCGAATCCGGTCAGGTCCTCTAGCACAGATACGCAGTATTTT. Its protein product is CASSLSNPVRSSSTDTQYF. The variable domain in full, with the rest retrieved from reference TRBV7-6 and TRBJ2-3, is GAGVSQSPRYKVTKRGQDVALRCDPISGHVSLYWYRQALGQGPEFLTYFNYEAQQDKSGLPNDRFSAERPEGSISTLTIQRTEQRDSAMYRCASSLSNPVRSSSTDTQYFGPGTRLTVL.

The chain couples TRBV28 to TRBJ2-7; possibly TRBD1 for D (6 bases). CDR3 length: 19 amino acids. Germline V gives CDR1 MDHEN, CDR2 SYDVKM. V was cut by 6 bases and J by 0 bases, with 27 bases left in between. CDR3 protein: CASSQSAVIDRPLSYEQYF. The CDR3 nucleotides read TGTGCCAGCAGCCAATCCGCCGTCATCGACAGGCCCCTCTCCTACGAGCAGTACTTC. The full variable domain, rest sourced from reference TRBV28 and TRBJ2-7, is DVKVTQSSRYLVKRTGEKVFLECVQDMDHENMFWYRQDPGLGLRLIYFSYDVKMKEKGDIPEGYSVSREKKERFSLILESASTNQTSMYLCASSQSAVIDRPLSYEQYFGPGTRLTVT.

V usage is TRBV4-2 and J usage is TRBJ2-7, with 8 bases matching TRBD1. Germline CDR1 LGHNA, CDR2 YNFKEQ. The CDR3 totals 15 residues. V dropped 4 bases and J dropped 3; count of bases not matched to a gene: 8. CDR3 nucleotides: TGTGCCAGCAGCCCTAAACAGGGGGTATTCTACGAGCAGTACTTC. Encoded protein: CASSPKQGVFYEQYF.

The chain carries TRBV12-5 and TRBJ2-7; tentative D call: TRBD2 (6 bases). The germline V gene has CDR1 LGHNT and CDR2 FRNRAP. CDR3 length: 18 residues. With 2 bases removed from V and 2 bases from J, the gap between germline ends came to 22 bases. CDR3 region: CASGLTSSGMEGPYEQYF. The DNA of the CDR3 is TGTGCTAGTGGTTTGACATCCTCAGGGATGGAGGGCCCCTACGAGCAGTACTTC.

This clonotype showed up just a few times. The chain recombines TRBV20-1 with TRBJ2-7, with 7 positions matching TRBD1. Germline V CDR1 and CDR2: DFQATT, SNEGSKA (reference sequence). The CDR3 covers 13 residues. Trimming took 6 bases from V and 4 from J; bases not matched to a gene: 9. In nucleotides, the CDR3 is TGCAGTGCGACGACAGGGTCTTCTTACGAGCAGTACTTC. This codes for CSATTGSSYEQYF.

The chain employs TRBV12-3 or TRBV12-4 and TRBJ2-2; 8 bases map to TRBD2. The CDR3 length is 16 residues. The V gene end was trimmed by 1 base and the J gene end by 4 bases; junction bases not matched to a gene: 5. This CDR3 is CASSLDFTSGTGELFF. In DNA, the CDR3 is TGTGCCAGCAGTTTAGACTTCACTAGCGGCACCGGGGAGCTGTTTTTT.